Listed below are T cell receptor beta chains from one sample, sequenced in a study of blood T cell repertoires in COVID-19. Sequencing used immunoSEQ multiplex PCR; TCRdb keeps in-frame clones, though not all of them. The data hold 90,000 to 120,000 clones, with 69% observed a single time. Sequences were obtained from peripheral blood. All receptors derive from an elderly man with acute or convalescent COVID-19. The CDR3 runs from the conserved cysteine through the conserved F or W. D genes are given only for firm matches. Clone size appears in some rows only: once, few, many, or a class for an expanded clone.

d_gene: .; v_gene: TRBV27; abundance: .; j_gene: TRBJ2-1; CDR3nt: TGTGCCAGCATTAAGGCGGGTAGGGATGAGCAGTTCTTC; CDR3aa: CASIKAGRDEQFF
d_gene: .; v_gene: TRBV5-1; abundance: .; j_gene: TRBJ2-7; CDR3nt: TGCGCCAGCAGCTTAACCAGGGTTGGCGTGTACGAGCAGTACTTC; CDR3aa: CASSLTRVGVYEQYF
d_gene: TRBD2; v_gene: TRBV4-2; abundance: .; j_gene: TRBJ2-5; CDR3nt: TGTGCCAGCAGCCAAGATCTTCTAGCGGGAGTAAGAGCCCAGTACTTC; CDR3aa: CASSQDLLAGVRAQYF
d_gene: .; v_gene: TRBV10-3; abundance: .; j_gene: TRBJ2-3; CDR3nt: TGTGCCATTAACTCAGGGGCAGATACGCAGTATTTT; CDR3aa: CAINSGADTQYF
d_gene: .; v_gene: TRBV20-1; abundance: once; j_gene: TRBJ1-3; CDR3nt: TGCAGTGCTAGTTTAGGGGAAGTCAACACCATATATTTT; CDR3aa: CSASLGEVNTIYF
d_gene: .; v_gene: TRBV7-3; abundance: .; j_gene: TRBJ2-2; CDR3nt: TGTGCCAGCAGCTTAACGGCGCGGGCTGGGCCCGGGGAGCTGTTTTTT; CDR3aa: CASSLTARAGPGELFF
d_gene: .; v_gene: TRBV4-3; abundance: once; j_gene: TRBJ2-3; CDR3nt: TGCGCCAGCAGCCAAGGGGAGGGGGGCACAGATACGCAGTATTTT; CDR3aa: CASSQGEGGTDTQYF
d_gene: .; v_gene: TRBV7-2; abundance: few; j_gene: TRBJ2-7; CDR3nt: TGTGCCAGCAGCTTAGCGCAGTTCTACGAGCAGTACTTC; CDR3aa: CASSLAQFYEQYF
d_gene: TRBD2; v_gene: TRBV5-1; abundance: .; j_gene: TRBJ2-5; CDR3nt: TGCGCCAGCAGCTTTGGGACTAGCAACCCAGAGACCCAGTACTTC; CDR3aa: CASSFGTSNPETQYF
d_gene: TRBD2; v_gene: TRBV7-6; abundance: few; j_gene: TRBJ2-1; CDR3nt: TGTGCCAGCAGCTCAACTAGCGGGAGACGAGGGGAGCAGTTCTTC; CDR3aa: CASSSTSGRRGEQFF
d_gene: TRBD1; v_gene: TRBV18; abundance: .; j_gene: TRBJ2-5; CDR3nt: TGTGCCAGCTCACCCCCCGGGACAGGGGGGGGGACCCAGTACTTC; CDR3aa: CASSPPGTGGGTQYF
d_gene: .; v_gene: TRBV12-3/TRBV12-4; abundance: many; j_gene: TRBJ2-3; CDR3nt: TGTGCCAGCAGGTCGGAGGCAGATACGCAGTATTTT; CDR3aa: CASRSEADTQYF
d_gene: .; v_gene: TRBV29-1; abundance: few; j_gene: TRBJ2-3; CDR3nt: TGCAGCGTTGACAACACAGATACGCAGTATTTT; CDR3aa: CSVDNTDTQYF
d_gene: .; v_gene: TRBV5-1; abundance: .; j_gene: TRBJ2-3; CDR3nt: TGCGCCAGCAGCTTGATTTCTGTTGCAGATACGCAGTATTTT; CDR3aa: CASSLISVADTQYF
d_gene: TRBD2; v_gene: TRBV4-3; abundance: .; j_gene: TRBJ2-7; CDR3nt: TGCGCCAGCAGCCCGGAAGGGACTATCTACGAGCAGTACTTC; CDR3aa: CASSPEGTIYEQYF
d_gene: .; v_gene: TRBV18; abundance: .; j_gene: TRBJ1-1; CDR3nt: TGTGCCAGCTCACCACCAATGTCAGGCGTACCGTCGGGGGCTTTCTTT; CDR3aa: CASSPPMSGVPSGAFF
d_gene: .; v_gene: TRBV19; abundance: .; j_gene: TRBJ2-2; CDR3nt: TGTGCCAGTAGTACCGACAGTTACACCGGGGAGCTGTTTTTT; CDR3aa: CASSTDSYTGELFF
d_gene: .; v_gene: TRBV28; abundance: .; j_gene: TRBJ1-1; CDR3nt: TGTGCCAGCAGTTTGATAGGGGCCCTCACTGAAGCTTTCTTT; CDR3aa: CASSLIGALTEAFF
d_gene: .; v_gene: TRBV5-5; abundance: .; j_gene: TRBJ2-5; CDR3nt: TGTGCCAGCAGCTTGATAGTGGGGGGAGCAGGGGAGACCCAGTACTTC; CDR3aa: CASSLIVGGAGETQYF
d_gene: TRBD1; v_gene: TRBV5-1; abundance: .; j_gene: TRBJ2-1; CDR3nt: TGCGCCAGCAGCTCGGGACAGAGCTCCTACAATGAGCAGTTCTTC; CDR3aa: CASSSGQSSYNEQFF
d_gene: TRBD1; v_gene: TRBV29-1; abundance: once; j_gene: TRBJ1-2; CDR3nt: TGCAGCGTTCGGCAGGGGGACTATGGCTACACCTTC; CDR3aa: CSVRQGDYGYTF
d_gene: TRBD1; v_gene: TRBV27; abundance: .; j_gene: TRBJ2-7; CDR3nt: TGTGCCAGCAGTTTATCGCCCTACCCCAAACCGGGACAGTCTTACGAGCAGTACTTC; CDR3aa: CASSLSPYPKPGQSYEQYF
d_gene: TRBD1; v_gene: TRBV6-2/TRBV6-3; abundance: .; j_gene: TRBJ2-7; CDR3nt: TGTGCCAGCAGCAGGGGACAGCCCTACGAGCAGTACTTC; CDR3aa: CASSRGQPYEQYF
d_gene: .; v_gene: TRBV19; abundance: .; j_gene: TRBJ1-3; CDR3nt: TGTGCCAGTAGTAGTCCAGGGAAAGGAAACACCATATATTTT; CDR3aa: CASSSPGKGNTIYF
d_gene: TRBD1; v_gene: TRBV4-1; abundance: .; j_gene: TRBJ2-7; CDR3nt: TGCGCCAGCAGCCCAACCGGGACAGCCTCCTACGAGCAGTACTTC; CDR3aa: CASSPTGTASYEQYF
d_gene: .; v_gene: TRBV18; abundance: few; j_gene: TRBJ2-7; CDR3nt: TGTGCCAGCTCAAGGCAGGGTGGGTACGAGCAGTACTTC; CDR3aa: CASSRQGGYEQYF
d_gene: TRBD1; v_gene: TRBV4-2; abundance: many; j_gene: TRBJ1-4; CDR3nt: TGTGCCAGCAGCCAAGAGCGACAGGGGGCCGGGGGGAATGAAAAACTGTTTTTT; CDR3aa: CASSQERQGAGGNEKLFF